The rows below give T cell receptor beta chains drawn from one sample of a study of T cells in localized non-small cell lung cancer. Profiled with immunoSEQ multiplex PCR; TCRdb holds only in-frame clones, not every one. The sample holds approximately 63,000 clones; roughly 90% are singletons and the top ten take roughly a fifth. The sequences come from peripheral blood, collected before any cancer treatment. The receptor source for this set is a man aged 40-75 years with stage I squamous cell lung carcinoma. CDR3s include the opening cysteine and the closing phenylalanine or tryptophan. The order of the fields is V gene, J gene, D gene, clone size, CDR3 DNA, CDR3 protein. A D gene is named only where the DNA matches it firmly. Expanded clones get a size class; other rows say once, few or many, or leave the size out.

V gene: TRBV30; J gene: TRBJ2-1; D gene: TRBD2; clone size: -; CDR3 DNA: TGTGCCTGGCAGACTAGCGTGGTCTACAATGAGCAGTTCTTC; CDR3 protein: CAWQTSVVYNEQFF
V gene: TRBV6-1; J gene: TRBJ1-5; D gene: -; clone size: -; CDR3 DNA: TGTGCCAGCGGACAGCGCGATCAGCCCCAGCATTTT; CDR3 protein: CASGQRDQPQHF
V gene: TRBV5-4; J gene: TRBJ2-5; D gene: -; clone size: -; CDR3 DNA: TGTGCCAGCAGCTCCCAAGAGACCCAGTACTTC; CDR3 protein: CASSSQETQYF
V gene: TRBV7-7; J gene: TRBJ1-1; D gene: -; clone size: -; CDR3 DNA: TGTGCTAGCAGCCCATGGGGTCGAGATGAAGCTTTCTTT; CDR3 protein: CASSPWGRDEAFF
V gene: TRBV2; J gene: TRBJ2-1; D gene: TRBD2; clone size: -; CDR3 DNA: TGTGCCAGCAGTCTTATTCGGACGGGGGGGGAGCAGTTCTTC; CDR3 protein: CASSLIRTGGEQFF
V gene: TRBV29-1; J gene: TRBJ1-1; D gene: TRBD1; clone size: -; CDR3 DNA: TGCAGCGTTGACCCCTTGGGAGGGGGCTACACTGAAGCTTTCTTT; CDR3 protein: CSVDPLGGGYTEAFF
V gene: TRBV11-3; J gene: TRBJ2-3; D gene: -; clone size: -; CDR3 DNA: TGTGCCAGCAGCTCCGAGTGGGCAGATACGCAGTATTTT; CDR3 protein: CASSSEWADTQYF
V gene: TRBV10-3; J gene: TRBJ2-5; D gene: -; clone size: -; CDR3 DNA: TGTGCCATCAGTGAAGCGGACCAAGAGACCCAGTACTTC; CDR3 protein: CAISEADQETQYF
V gene: TRBV28; J gene: TRBJ2-3; D gene: -; clone size: once; CDR3 DNA: TGTGCCAGCAGGACTTTCACAGATACGCAGTATTTT; CDR3 protein: CASRTFTDTQYF
V gene: TRBV20-1; J gene: TRBJ1-2; D gene: -; clone size: -; CDR3 DNA: TGCAGTGCTAGTTGGGGGTCCGGCTACACCTTC; CDR3 protein: CSASWGSGYTF
V gene: TRBV5-1; J gene: TRBJ2-3; D gene: TRBD1; clone size: medium-sized; CDR3 DNA: TGCGCCAGCAGCTTAGTTTTGGCAGGGGGTACAGATACGCAGTATTTT; CDR3 protein: CASSLVLAGGTDTQYF
V gene: TRBV5-1; J gene: TRBJ2-5; D gene: -; clone size: -; CDR3 DNA: TGCGCCAGCACCACGGGGCAGGTCTACCAAGAGACCCAGTACTTC; CDR3 protein: CASTTGQVYQETQYF
V gene: TRBV6-1; J gene: TRBJ2-1; D gene: -; clone size: -; CDR3 DNA: TGTGCCAGCAGTCTGAGGTTGCCTAACTACAATGAGCAGTTCTTC; CDR3 protein: CASSLRLPNYNEQFF
V gene: TRBV7-2; J gene: TRBJ2-5; D gene: TRBD1; clone size: -; CDR3 DNA: TGTGCCAGCAGCTCCTCGACAGGGGCAGAGACCCAGTACTTC; CDR3 protein: CASSSSTGAETQYF
V gene: TRBV7-2; J gene: TRBJ2-1; D gene: TRBD2; clone size: -; CDR3 DNA: TGTGCCAGCAGCCGTACTTCCGGGACTAGTTACAATGAGCAGTTCTTC; CDR3 protein: CASSRTSGTSYNEQFF
V gene: TRBV7-2; J gene: TRBJ2-7; D gene: -; clone size: few; CDR3 DNA: TGTGCCAGCAGCTTAGGTCCCGACGGCTACGAGCAGTACTTC; CDR3 protein: CASSLGPDGYEQYF
V gene: TRBV5-6; J gene: TRBJ1-5; D gene: -; clone size: -; CDR3 DNA: TGTGCCAGCAGCTTGGGTCCTATCGGGGTTCAGCCCCAGCATTTT; CDR3 protein: CASSLGPIGVQPQHF
V gene: TRBV19; J gene: TRBJ2-2; D gene: -; clone size: -; CDR3 DNA: TGTGCCAGTAGAGGTGGGGGCACCGGGGAGCTGTTTTTT; CDR3 protein: CASRGGGTGELFF
V gene: TRBV28; J gene: TRBJ1-5; D gene: -; clone size: -; CDR3 DNA: TGTGCCAGCAGTCCTTTCGGCAGGCGAAACAATCAGCCCCAGCATTTT; CDR3 protein: CASSPFGRRNNQPQHF
V gene: TRBV7-2; J gene: TRBJ1-5; D gene: -; clone size: -; CDR3 DNA: TGTGCCAGCAGCTTTGGACAGAGCAATCAGCCCCAGCATTTT; CDR3 protein: CASSFGQSNQPQHF
V gene: TRBV14; J gene: TRBJ1-1; D gene: -; clone size: -; CDR3 DNA: TGTGCCAGCAGCCACCCCCGTATGAACACTGAAGCTTTCTTT; CDR3 protein: CASSHPRMNTEAFF
V gene: TRBV10-3; J gene: TRBJ1-3; D gene: -; clone size: -; CDR3 DNA: TGTGCCATCAGTGAGGGGGGCGCGAGTGGAAACACCATATATTTT; CDR3 protein: CAISEGGASGNTIYF
V gene: TRBV4-3; J gene: TRBJ1-2; D gene: -; clone size: -; CDR3 DNA: TGCGCCAGCAGCCAAGATCCCCAGGGTATACCTATGGATGGCTACACCTTC; CDR3 protein: CASSQDPQGIPMDGYTF
V gene: TRBV28; J gene: TRBJ2-7; D gene: -; clone size: -; CDR3 DNA: TGTGCCAGCAGGGGTTTCCGGGACGCAACCTACGAGCAGTACTTC; CDR3 protein: CASRGFRDATYEQYF
V gene: TRBV10-1; J gene: TRBJ1-4; D gene: -; clone size: -; CDR3 DNA: TGCGCCAGCAGTGAGAGGTCAGCCGTTAATGAAAAACTGTTTTTT; CDR3 protein: CASSERSAVNEKLFF
V gene: TRBV28; J gene: TRBJ2-7; D gene: TRBD1; clone size: once; CDR3 DNA: TGTGCCAGCAGTTCGGGACAGTACTACGAGCAGTACTTC; CDR3 protein: CASSSGQYYEQYF
V gene: TRBV4-2; J gene: TRBJ2-2; D gene: -; clone size: -; CDR3 DNA: TGTGCCAGCAGCCAAGATCGGGGTAGTCGGAGGTTGAACACCGGGGAGCTGTTTTTT; CDR3 protein: CASSQDRGSRRLNTGELFF
V gene: TRBV7-2; J gene: TRBJ1-2; D gene: -; clone size: few; CDR3 DNA: TGTGCCAGCAGCTTAGATGGACCCTATCGGGATGGCTACACCTTC; CDR3 protein: CASSLDGPYRDGYTF
V gene: TRBV29-1; J gene: TRBJ2-5; D gene: -; clone size: -; CDR3 DNA: TGCAGCGTTGAGACCAGCGGGTACCAAGAGACCCAGTACTTC; CDR3 protein: CSVETSGYQETQYF
V gene: TRBV13; J gene: TRBJ1-4; D gene: TRBD1; clone size: -; CDR3 DNA: TGTGCCAGCAGCCCCAGGGGGACTCAGGGCGGAGGCGAAAAACTGTTTTTT; CDR3 protein: CASSPRGTQGGGEKLFF
V gene: TRBV29-1; J gene: TRBJ2-2; D gene: -; clone size: -; CDR3 DNA: TGCAGCGCGAAACCTTTGGGGAACGGGGAGCTGTTTTTT; CDR3 protein: CSAKPLGNGELFF
V gene: TRBV4-3; J gene: TRBJ2-7; D gene: TRBD2; clone size: -; CDR3 DNA: TGCGCCAGCAGCCAAGAAAGGCTAGCGGGAGGCGAGCAGTACTTC; CDR3 protein: CASSQERLAGGEQYF
V gene: TRBV29-1; J gene: TRBJ2-1; D gene: TRBD1; clone size: -; CDR3 DNA: TGCAGCGGGGGACAGAGGGGTGAGCAGTTCTTC; CDR3 protein: CSGGQRGEQFF
V gene: TRBV9; J gene: TRBJ2-5; D gene: TRBD2; clone size: -; CDR3 DNA: TGTGCCAGCAGCGCCCCCCCCGGGGGGGGACAAGAGACCCAGTACTTC; CDR3 protein: CASSAPPGGGQETQYF
V gene: TRBV9; J gene: TRBJ2-1; D gene: TRBD1; clone size: -; CDR3 DNA: TGTGCCAGCAGCGTAGCTGGGACAGCTAACAATGAGCAGTTCTTC; CDR3 protein: CASSVAGTANNEQFF
V gene: TRBV11-2; J gene: TRBJ1-1; D gene: -; clone size: -; CDR3 DNA: TGTGCCACCTCGAGGGGGAGCGGTGGCACTGAAGCTTTCTTT; CDR3 protein: CATSRGSGGTEAFF
V gene: TRBV5-4; J gene: TRBJ2-5; D gene: TRBD1; clone size: -; CDR3 DNA: TGTGCCAGCAGCTCCGACAGGGGGCAGGCAGAGACCCAGTACTTC; CDR3 protein: CASSSDRGQAETQYF
V gene: TRBV9; J gene: TRBJ2-7; D gene: TRBD2; clone size: -; CDR3 DNA: TGTGCCAGCAGCGTGGCTAGCGGATCGAACTCCTACGAGCAGTACTTC; CDR3 protein: CASSVASGSNSYEQYF
V gene: TRBV6-5; J gene: TRBJ1-5; D gene: TRBD1; clone size: once; CDR3 DNA: TGTGCCAGCAGTACCCGGGACAGGGACGGTCAGCCCCAGCATTTT; CDR3 protein: CASSTRDRDGQPQHF